These 11 T cell receptor beta chains came from one sample sequenced in a study of human T cells and chemical hapten exposure. Time point: patch test 2, 6 weeks after DPC sensitization. Treatment specified: therapeutic diphenylcyclopropenone sensitization with weekly scalp DPC. Each CDR3 protein gets one entry after TCRdb re-called the RACE reads with MiXCR. Altogether a few hundred thousand distinct CDR3 sequences are present, about 6% being singletons, with the ten largest covering around 6.1%. The sample consisted of whole blood, taken in connection with sensitization to the hapten diphenylcyclopropenone (DPC). These receptors all come from a woman aged 18-29 years with alopecia areata. Some clones in this sample may be carry-over from other donors' samples.

J is TRBJ2-3 and V is TRBV5-1; possibly TRBD1 or TRBD2 for D (5 bases each). The CDR3 extends over 14 amino acids. The V end was cut by 2 bases, the J end by 6 bases, with 13 bases between. Germline V gives CDR1 SGHRS, CDR2 YFSETQ. CDR3 in DNA: TGCGCCAGCAGCTTTGGACTCGGGGCCGATACGCAGTATTTT. Encoded protein: CASSFGLGADTQYF.

This clonotype was found a few times. The V gene is TRBV28, the J gene TRBJ2-1; D unclear. Germline V gene lookup returns CDR1 MDHEN and CDR2 SYDVKM. Trimming stripped 4 bases from V and 2 bases from J, with 3 bases between. This CDR3 region has 12 residues. The CDR3 DNA sequence: TGTGCCAGCAGTTCACCCTACAATGAGCAGTTCTTC. Its translation is CASSSPYNEQFF.

There are many counts of this clonotype. The rearrangement joins TRBV5-1 to TRBJ2-3; D is uncertain. Trimming left V 0 bases short and J 3 bases short, with 14 bases between. The germline CDR1 and CDR2 sequences are SGHRS and YFSETQ. There are 16 residues in the CDR3. The CDR3 DNA is TGCGCCAGCAGCTTGGTTTCCTTTTGGGCTACAGATACGCAGTATTTT. Translated, it gives CASSLVSFWATDTQYF.

The V and J genes are TRBV20-1 and TRBJ1-2; no clear D gene. The length of the CDR3 is 14 residues. V lost 5 bases, J lost 6 bases, and 19 bases lay in between. Germline-derived CDR1 and CDR2 are DFQATT and SNEGSKA (reference sequence). The CDR3 bases are TGCAGTGCTGCCTCGTCGGGCAGGAGGAATGGCTACACCTTC. Its protein is CSAASSGRRNGYTF.

The table lists this clonotype with many counts. This CDR3 reads CASSPMTGAYEKLFF. DNA for the CDR3: TGTGCCAGCAGCCCGATGACAGGGGCATACGAAAAACTGTTTTTT. V and J are TRBV7-8 and TRBJ1-4; 8 bases are shared with TRBD1. This CDR3 spans 15 amino acids. CDR1 and CDR2 (germline): SGHVS, FQNEAQ. The junction had 10 bases not matched to a gene; V was cut back by 5 bases and J by 8 bases.

This clonotype was found many times. The chain combines TRBV29-1 with TRBJ2-1; no clear D. V dropped 4 bases and J dropped 4 bases, with 20 bases sitting between them. This CDR3 has 16 residues. The germline V gene has CDR1 SQVTM and CDR2 ANQGSEA. This CDR3 reads CSVVGRSFSRYNEQFF. The CDR3 DNA reads as TGCAGCGTTGTAGGTCGTTCCTTCTCGCGGTACAATGAGCAGTTCTTC.

This clonotype showed up just a few times. V gene TRBV20-1 combines with J gene TRBJ2-7, with D hard to call. Per germline, CDR1 DFQATT and CDR2 SNEGSKA (reference sequence). CDR3 size: 11 residues. Trimming shortened V by 4 bases and J by 2 bases, and 6 bases separated the two germline ends. The CDR3 DNA sequence: TGCAGTGCTACGAAAGCCTACGAGCAGTACTTC. Amino acid sequence: CSATKAYEQYF.

The V call is TRBV4-3, the J call TRBJ2-1, with D maybe TRBD2 (5 bases). In germline, CDR1 is LGHNA, CDR2 YSLEER. V was trimmed by 0 bases and J by 6 bases, leaving 15 bases between them. The CDR3 spans 16 residues. The CDR3, as DNA: TGCGCCAGCAGCCAAGAAGCACTAGGAGTGAGCAATGAGCAGTTCTTC. Translating gives CASSQEALGVSNEQFF.

This clonotype was observed many times. The chain links TRBV9 to TRBJ1-6; D possibly corresponds to TRBD1 (6 bases). Per germline, CDR1 SGDLS and CDR2 YYNGEE. Trimming cost V 0 bases and J 3 bases, with 7 bases left between them. There are 15 residues in the CDR3. The CDR3 bases are TGTGCCAGCAGCGTAGAAGGGGGCTATAATTCACCCCTCCACTTT. It codes for CASSVEGGYNSPLHF.

The J gene is TRBJ1-2, the V gene TRBV6-6; D gene unclear. The CDR3 is 13 residues long. V was shortened by 0 bases and J by 7 bases, with 9 bases between the two germline ends. CDR1 and CDR2 (germline): MNHNY, SVGAGI (reference sequence). CDR3 bases: TGTGCCAGCAGTTACTCTACCGACGGTGGCTACACCTTC. It specifies CASSYSTDGGYTF.

The sample holds a few counts of this clonotype. J is TRBJ2-3 and V is TRBV6-1; D might be TRBD2 (5 bases). This CDR3 has 14 residues. Germline lookup yields CDR1 MNHNS and CDR2 SASEGT. V gave up 11 bases and J gave up 2 bases, with 17 bases separating them. As DNA, the CDR3 is TGTGCCGGCGGACTGGTAGGAAACACAGATACGCAGTATTTT. Translated, it gives CAGGLVGNTDTQYF.